The entry below gives a single T cell receptor (beta chain) sequence along with its context. This CDR3 region has 17 residues. The sample originates from a study of blood T cell repertoires in COVID-19. Across the whole study: The United States, Italy and Spain provided the acute and convalescent COVID-19 samples.

Source study methods: Using reference gene primer amplification, nucleated cell counts were estimated. The method was immunoSEQ multiplex PCR; TCRdb's version includes in-frame clones alone and lacks a portion of them. V and J calls and clone size are copied from that table; D and trimming were computed from the DNA. Seen here are approximately 150,000 clones, around 84% observed once, and the top ten hold roughly 19%. The rearrangement links TRBV21-1 to TRBJ2-1; TRBD1, as called in the table, went unchecked against the DNA. TRBV21-1 is a pseudogene. Source material: peripheral blood. The sequence was collected from a woman older than 75 with acute or convalescent COVID-19. This CDR3 is CASSKEGQGRNGNEQFF. The DNA for the CDR3 is TGTGCCAGCAGCAAAGAGGGACAGGGGAGGAATGGCAATGAGCAGTTCTTC.